This TCR beta chain was obtained from a study of T-cell reconstitution after alpha-beta-depleted transplantation in children. CDR3 size: 10 residues. The germline V and J ends were trimmed by 3 bases and 9 bases, with 5 bases remaining between them. The V gene's germline CDR1 is SGDLS and CDR2 YYNGEE. Using unique molecular identifiers, the investigators prepared the TCRbeta library. TCRdb processed the PCR reads anew with MiXCR; each CDR3 protein has one entry. The table lists 420,000 or so distinct CDR3 sequences, 11% of them singletons. This clonotype was seen ten or more times. This receptor was taken from a human donor who donated a stem cell graft to a child with acute myeloid leukemia. This chain uses TRBV9 with TRBJ2-3; D may be TRBD1 or TRBD2 (5 bases each). Material: PBMCs from the stem cell graft donor, obtained from the stem cell graft. The CDR3, as DNA: TGTGCCAGCAGCGGGGGGACGCAGTATTTT. Translation gives CASSGGTQYF.